The 14 T cell receptor beta chains below come from one sample, sequenced in a study of cytomegalovirus exposure and HLA in healthy donors. Researchers ran the PCR with 60 Vbeta and 13 Jbeta primers. Libraries were prepared by immunoSEQ multiplex PCR; TCRdb keeps only in-frame clonotypes and omits some of them. The data contain some 140,000 clones, 80% of them singletons. Material for sequencing was PBMCs. The receptors shown here come from a male donor in good health and CMV-seropositive.

This chain uses TRBV18 with TRBJ1-5; 7 bases align to TRBD1. The V gene's germline CDR1 is KGHSH and CDR2 LQKENI. The V segment lost 3 bases and the J segment 5 bases; nucleotides outside the gene matches: 1. The CDR3 is made up of 13 amino acids. The CDR3 is CASSPGQYQPQHF. The CDR3, as DNA: TGTGCCAGCTCACCGGGACAGTATCAGCCCCAGCATTTT.

This sequence joins TRBV7-5 and TRBJ1-5; TRBD1, the D gene given by the table, was not confirmed from the DNA. TRBV7-5 is a pseudogene locus. The CDR3 covers 13 residues. CDR3 DNA: TGTGCCAGAAGCTTGGACAGTACCCAGCCCCAGCATTTT. It translates to CARSLDSTQPQHF.

The J gene is TRBJ1-2, the V gene TRBV6-5, with TRBD1 identical over 8 bases. Germline assignment: CDR1 MNHEY and CDR2 SVGAGI. This CDR3 is built from 14 residues. V was pared by 2 bases and J by 3 bases, with 2 bases of the junction left unmatched. The CDR3 loop is CASSYQGADYGYTF. Written as DNA, the CDR3 is TGTGCCAGCAGTTACCAGGGGGCAGACTATGGCTACACCTTC.

The V call is TRBV6-1, the J call TRBJ2-2, with TRBD2 matching over 7 bases. Germline assignment: CDR1 MNHNS and CDR2 SASEGT. V lost 5 bases and J lost 5; bases outside the gene matches: 5. The CDR3 consists of 14 residues. Here the CDR3 reads CASSPTAGTGELFF. The CDR3 bases are TGTGCCAGCAGTCCGACAGCGGGAACCGGGGAGCTGTTTTTT.

Only one count was recorded for this clone. The chain has TRBV19 and TRBJ2-5, with D maybe TRBD2 (6 bases). With 5 bases removed from V and 1 base from J, the gap between germline ends came to 11 bases. The CDR3 runs to 14 residues. CDR1 and CDR2 (germline): LNHDA, SQIVND (reference sequence). For the CDR3, the DNA is TGTGCCAGTAGTTCCCATAGCGGCCAAGAGACCCAGTACTTC. It codes for CASSSHSGQETQYF.

The gene calls are TRBV18 and TRBJ2-3, with 14 bases lining up with TRBD2. The germline V gene has CDR1 KGHSH and CDR2 LQKENI. The CDR3 has 16 residues. The V and J ends lost 0 bases and 5 bases, in that order; junction bases with no gene match: 1. This CDR3 is CASSPPGTSGRDTQYF. In nucleotides, the CDR3 is TGTGCCAGCTCACCACCGGGGACTAGCGGGAGAGATACGCAGTATTTT.

The chain couples TRBV6-1 to TRBJ1-5; 11 bases map to TRBD1. CDR3 length: 15 residues. V dropped 3 bases and J dropped 6; count of bases not matched to a gene: 4. The V gene's germline CDR1 is MNHNS and CDR2 SASEGT. The CDR3 DNA is TGTGCCAGCAGTGAGGGGACAGGGGGTACTCAGCCCCAGCATTTT. Its protein product is CASSEGTGGTQPQHF.

This sequence joins TRBV5-1 and TRBJ2-5; 10 bases map to TRBD1. The better agreement between TRBJ2-7 and the DNA end casts doubt on the J call. Germline V lookup: CDR1 SGHRS, CDR2 YFSETQ. CDR3 size: 13 residues. The CDR3: CASKGTGDYEQYF. The CDR3 DNA reads as TGCGCCAGCAAGGGGACAGGGGACTACGAGCAGTACTTC.

This chain links TRBV7-2 with TRBJ2-1, with 9 positions matching TRBD2. Trimming cost V 5 bases and J 1 base; bases outside gene matches: 3. The CDR3 runs to 15 residues. Germline V CDR1 and CDR2: SGHTA, FQGNSA. As DNA, the CDR3 is TGTGCCAGCAGCACAGGACTAGCGTCCTACAATGAGCAGTTCTTC. It encodes CASSTGLASYNEQFF.

The CDR3 spells CASSAGALGSTDTQYF. In DNA, the CDR3 is TGTGCCAGCAGTGCAGGGGCCCTAGGAAGCACAGATACGCAGTATTTT. The chain has TRBV25-1 and TRBJ2-3; possible D gene TRBD1, 6 bases. This CDR3 is built from 16 residues. V was shortened by 4 bases and J by 0 bases, with 14 bases between the two germline ends. The V gene's germline CDR1 is MGHDK and CDR2 SYGVNS.

J is TRBJ2-7 and V is TRBV28; TRBD1 might be the D (6 bases). The CDR3 covers 14 residues. The V gene lost 4 bases and the J gene lost 0 bases, with 10 bases spanning the gap. Germline loops: CDR1 MDHEN, CDR2 SYDVKM. The CDR3 bases are TGTGCCAGCAGTTCTCCGGACAGCTCCTACGAGCAGTACTTC. Residues: CASSSPDSSYEQYF.

The chain combines TRBV6-1 with TRBJ1-3, with D perhaps matching TRBD1 or TRBD2 (5 bases each). The last part of the DNA fits TRBJ2-2 better; the J call may be wrong. CDR1 and CDR2 from the germline V gene are MNHNS and SASEGT. This CDR3 has 15 amino acids. The CDR3 coding sequence is TGTGCCAGCAGTGAAGTTGTGGGGGACACCGGGGAGCTGTTTTTT. This sequence encodes CASSEVVGDTGELFF.

This clone was counted only a few times. The chain links TRBV4-1 to TRBJ2-1; 10 bases agree with TRBD2. From germline, CDR1 is MGHRA and CDR2 YSYEKL. The CDR3 sequence is 17 residues long. J gave up 7 bases and V 0 bases, and 9 bases lay outside the gene matches. This CDR3 is CASSQEAPGLARNEQFF. DNA of the CDR3: TGCGCCAGCAGCCAAGAAGCTCCGGGACTAGCGAGGAATGAGCAGTTCTTC.

The chain is built from TRBV7-8 and TRBJ2-3; D is possibly TRBD2 (7 bases). Germline V lookup: CDR1 SGHVS, CDR2 FQNEAQ. CDR3 size: 16 residues. Trimming left V 5 bases short and J 2 bases short, with 17 bases between. The CDR3 DNA is TGTGCCAGCAGCCCAAGAGGGGGAGGGGACACAGATACGCAGTATTTT. It encodes CASSPRGGGDTDTQYF.